These 8 T cell receptor beta chains came from one sample sequenced in a study of shared clonotypes between healthy human individuals. Generated by immunoSEQ multiplex PCR, the TCRdb table keeps only in-frame clones and is missing some. Of 300,000 to 400,000 clones in the sample, approximately 74% were seen once. Sequencing was performed on memory CD4+ T cells sorted from blood. Stated subset: CD45RA-negative fraction. Every receptor here comes from a man younger than 40 in good health.

The chain combines TRBV7-9 with TRBJ1-2; no reliable D call. The V and J ends lost 1 base and 4 bases respectively, with 13 bases between them. This CDR3 region has 15 residues. Germline V lookup: CDR1 SEHNR, CDR2 FQNEAQ (reference sequence). The CDR3 DNA reads as TGTGCCAGCAGCTTAGGAGGTGGAGCTGGCTATGGCTACACCTTC. Residues: CASSLGGGAGYGYTF.

The chain recombines TRBV10-3 with TRBJ2-5, with a weak D call TRBD1 (5 bases). This CDR3 is built from 13 residues. V shed 3 bases and J shed 2 bases, with 7 bases lying between them. Germline assignment: CDR1 ENHRY and CDR2 SYGVKD. CDR3 coding DNA: TGTGCCATCAGTGATTCAGGGCAAGAGACCCAGTACTTC. Translating gives CAISDSGQETQYF.

This clone was seen just once. This rearrangement joins TRBV7-2 to TRBJ2-5; D gene unclear. This CDR3 has 11 residues. The V end was cut by 4 bases, the J end by 5 bases, with 5 bases between. Looked up from germline, CDR1 is SGHTA and CDR2 is FQGNSA. The CDR3 here is CASSSRETQYF. CDR3 DNA sequence: TGTGCCAGCAGCTCCCGGGAGACCCAGTACTTC.

The chain uses TRBV6-5 and TRBJ1-2; D may be TRBD1 (6 bases). This CDR3 is built from 15 residues. Germline assignment: CDR1 MNHEY and CDR2 SVGAGI. Trimming pared 5 bases from V and 7 bases from J, leaving 20 bases between. CDR3 nucleotide sequence: TGTGCCAGCAGTCATCGGACAGCCGGACGAATTGGCTACACCTTC. Residues: CASSHRTAGRIGYTF.

This clone showed up just a few times. The V gene is TRBV5-1, the J gene TRBJ1-1; no firm D call. V shed 1 base and J shed 1 base, with 5 bases lying between them. CDR1 is SGHRS and CDR2 is YFSETQ in the germline V gene. This CDR3 is built from 13 residues. The CDR3 DNA reads TGCGCCAGCAGCTTGCGAGGGAACACTGAAGCTTTCTTT. It yields the protein CASSLRGNTEAFF.

The V gene is TRBV29-1, the J gene TRBJ2-7, with 9 bases lining up with TRBD2. Looked up from germline, CDR1 is SQVTM and CDR2 is ANQGSEA. The CDR3 length is 12 residues. With 1 base clipped from V and 6 bases from J, the junction kept 1 base outside the gene matches. CDR3 region: CSVEGGRGEQYF. The CDR3 DNA follows: TGCAGCGTTGAAGGCGGGAGGGGCGAGCAGTACTTC.

This clone appeared many times. Here the CDR3 reads CASSDLSKSNEKLFF. The DNA for the CDR3 is TGTGCCAGCAGTGATCTCAGCAAAAGTAATGAAAAACTGTTTTTT. The chain carries TRBV2 and TRBJ1-4; D is undetermined. Germline values: CDR1 SNHLY, CDR2 FYNNEI. This CDR3 is built from 15 residues. Trimming removed 3 bases from V and 4 bases from J, with 12 bases in between.

The table lists this clone with a count of one. V is TRBV5-1 and J is TRBJ1-4; D is ambiguous. Germline CDR1 SGHRS, CDR2 YFSETQ. CDR3 length equals 15 residues. V was clipped by 0 bases and J by 3 bases, with 9 bases between them. The CDR3 is CASSLAHSSNEKLFF. The CDR3 nucleotides are TGCGCCAGCAGCTTGGCGCACAGCTCTAATGAAAAACTGTTTTTT.